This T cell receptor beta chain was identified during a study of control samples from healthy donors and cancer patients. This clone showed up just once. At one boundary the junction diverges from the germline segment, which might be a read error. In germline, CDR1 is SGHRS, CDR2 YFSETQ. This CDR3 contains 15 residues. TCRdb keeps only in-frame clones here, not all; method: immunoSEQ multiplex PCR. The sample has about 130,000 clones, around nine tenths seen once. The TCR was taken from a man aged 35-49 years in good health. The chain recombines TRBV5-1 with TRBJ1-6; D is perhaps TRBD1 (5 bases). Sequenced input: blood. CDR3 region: CASTLDGTEKSPLHF. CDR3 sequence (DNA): TGCGCCAGCACCTTGGATGGGACGGAGAAATCACCCCTCCACTTT. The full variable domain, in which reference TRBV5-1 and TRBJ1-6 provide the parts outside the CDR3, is KAGVTQTPRYLIKTRGQQVTLSCSPISGHRSVSWYQQTPGQGLQFLFEYFSETQRNKGNFPGRFSGRQFSNSRSEMNVSTLELGDSALYLCASTLDGTEKSPLHFGNGTRLTVT.